This T cell receptor beta chain was profiled in a study of blood T cell repertoires in COVID-19. Per the original methods: Estimation of nucleated cell counts relied on the amplification of reference gene primers. The protocol was immunoSEQ multiplex PCR, while the TCRdb copy is restricted to in-frame clones and leaves out a portion. Clonal size and the V and J genes are those of that table, whereas D and trimming came from the DNA. There are roughly 390,000 clones in the sample; roughly 86% occur only once, and roughly a tenth lies in the top ten. Seattle cases were enrolled at active infection and followed longitudinally. This TCR was recovered from a woman aged 25 to 39 with COVID-19, enrolled during active disease. Sequenced material: peripheral blood.

The CDR3 region is CASTGGDGYTF. CDR3 nucleotides: TGTGCCAGCACCGGGGGGGATGGCTACACCTTC. This chain connects TRBV28 to TRBJ1-2; a possible D gene is TRBD1 (5 bases). Trimming took off 7 bases at V and 6 bases at J, with 9 bases between the two ends. There are 11 residues in the CDR3. Germline CDR1 is MDHEN and CDR2 is SYDVKM.